By share, the clone carrying this T cell receptor beta chain counts as medium-sized. Germline CDR1 and CDR2: MNHEY and SVGAGI. The ends lost 0 bases at V and 3 bases at J; junction bases unmatched: 4. The CDR3 is 17 residues long. RNA-based 3' RACE libraries used unique molecular identifiers. TCRdb re-derived calls from the 3' RACE reads in MiXCR, one entry per CDR3 protein. The sample consists of more than 75,000 distinct CDR3 sequences, about 6.9% of them appearing once. These data are taken from a study of HIV-infected children after antiretroviral therapy interruption. The treatment was: PENTA 11 planned treatment interruption arm or continuous ART arm.

V usage is TRBV6-5 and J usage is TRBJ2-6, with TRBD1 matching 8 bases. The sample here was CD45RA+ CD4+ T cells from PBMCs, pooled from several time points, taken from a donor given antiretroviral therapy, either interrupted or continuous. Indicated subset: naive CD4+ CD45RA+ CD45RO- T cells. The sequence was collected from a pool of human donors with HIV. The CDR3 protein is CASSYSRTGLGANVLTF. CDR3 sequence (DNA): TGTGCCAGCAGTTACTCACGGACAGGGCTTGGGGCCAACGTCCTGACTTTC.